This is a list of T cell receptor beta chains from one sample in a study of identical twins. TCRdb re-derived calls from the 5' RACE reads in MiXCR, one entry per CDR3 protein. The table includes roughly 350,000 distinct CDR3 sequences, approximately 13% detected once. The same data also went into a second study, on yellow fever vaccine responses in identical twins.

Sequencing was done on a sample of CD8+ T cells sorted from blood. The source is a woman younger than 35 in good health. Each CDR3 is given with its conserved first and last residue. The order of the fields is J gene, D gene, V gene, CDR3 protein. The D gene is left open where the match is weak.

>TRBJ2-1|TRBD2|TRBV12-3/TRBV12-4
CASCLARSSGSSYNEQFF
>TRBJ2-1|TRBD2|TRBV6-5
CASSSQTSAEEQFF
>TRBJ2-5|TRBD1|TRBV20-1
CSARDGVGTVSEAQYF
>TRBJ2-1|-|TRBV7-9
CASSSRFEKFF
>TRBJ2-1|TRBD2|TRBV11-2
CASSRRGGSFDEQFF
>TRBJ2-2|-|TRBV7-3
CASSLFGSPTGELFF
>TRBJ2-7|-|TRBV29-1
CSASPGQGSPTGYEQYF
>TRBJ2-5|-|TRBV7-9
CASSPAETQYF
>TRBJ2-3|-|TRBV20-1
CSARDSGKGHPDTQYF
>TRBJ1-3|TRBD1|TRBV28
CASSLYQGAYGNTIYF
>TRBJ1-2|-|TRBV2
CASSEAAGYRYTF
>TRBJ2-1|TRBD2|TRBV24-1
CATGTSDNEQFF
>TRBJ2-7|TRBD1|TRBV29-1
CSVLTGAGYEQYF
>TRBJ2-2|-|TRBV7-2
CASSFKMSGELFF
>TRBJ2-1|-|TRBV28
CASSRRQTHPAYNEQFF
>TRBJ2-3|TRBD1|TRBV5-1
CASSLALQGPDTQYF
>TRBJ2-2|-|TRBV5-6
CASSLDGRTYTGELFF
>TRBJ2-1|-|TRBV15
CATSPAMGPYNEQFF
>TRBJ2-5|-|TRBV6-5
CASTAGETQYF
>TRBJ2-1|-|TRBV6-2/TRBV6-3
CASSRIGGGNEQFF
>TRBJ1-3|TRBD1|TRBV15
CATSSVVGQGDTIYF
>TRBJ2-5|TRBD2|TRBV5-1
CASSGGSSGTQETQYF
>TRBJ2-1|TRBD2|TRBV20-1
CSARDRLAGGYEQFF
>TRBJ2-3|TRBD2|TRBV12-3/TRBV12-4
CASTYLAGTDTQYF
>TRBJ2-5|-|TRBV7-9
CASSPWGLRYQETKYF
>TRBJ2-7|-|TRBV5-1
CASSLVSGSPSTREQYF
>TRBJ2-1|-|TRBV13
CASSLRPGGYNEQFF
>TRBJ2-7|TRBD1|TRBV27
CASSTRDRGNEQYF
>TRBJ2-3|TRBD1|TRBV4-1
CASSRKGQGQRDTQYF
>TRBJ1-4|-|TRBV11-2
CASSLGRPPRDEKLFF
>TRBJ2-1|-|TRBV28
CASSFLAGYNEQFF
>TRBJ2-1|-|TRBV14
CASSQSTATLYNEQFF
>TRBJ1-5|-|TRBV7-9
CASSTDSYSNQPQHF
>TRBJ2-3|-|TRBV5-6
CASSLGSRTDTQYF
>TRBJ2-5|TRBD2|TRBV4-1
CASQPSGSETQYF
>TRBJ2-1|-|TRBV28
CASSHTVPSYSYNEQFF
>TRBJ2-2|-|TRBV7-9
CASSTITGELFF
>TRBJ1-6|-|TRBV7-6
CASSQDTPESSYNSPLHF
>TRBJ2-4|TRBD2|TRBV3-1
CASSQAGTGTSKNIQYF
>TRBJ2-5|-|TRBV6-5
CASLGFGETQYF
>TRBJ2-2|-|TRBV29-1
CSVVPNTGELFF
>TRBJ2-1|-|TRBV28
CASSFAAAGNEQFF
>TRBJ2-1|TRBD2|TRBV12-5
CASGFGTSFRENEQFF
>TRBJ2-7|-|TRBV9
CASSVGLSSEQYF
>TRBJ2-2|-|TRBV15
CATSRDGETGELFF
>TRBJ2-1|-|TRBV21-1
CASSAPGLYYNEQFF
>TRBJ2-7|-|TRBV27
CASSLSTSGLLYEQYF
>TRBJ2-5|-|TRBV6-5
CASSYIVAETQYF
>TRBJ2-5|TRBD1|TRBV6-1
CASSPRTGQETQYF